Presented here are 4 T cell receptor beta chains from one specimen sequenced in a study of T cell repertoires in cytomegalovirus infection (dated by TCRdb to about 2019). The sequencer was an Illumina HiSeq 1500. Through fastp at Q25 and MiXCR, TCRdb rebuilt clones from the public reads, retaining in-frame beta chains. CDR3 protein sequences are deduplicated, and each keeps its most common genes and DNA. This sample lists some 400,000 distinct CDR3 sequences; approximately 33% were detected once. Roughly 13% of the sample belongs to the ten largest clones. The sequenced sample was PBMCs. Receptor source: a human donor in good health (CMV status not recorded). Some clones in this sample may be carry-over from other donors' samples.

This clonotype was observed a few times. The J gene is TRBJ1-1, the V gene TRBV6-5, with unresolved D. Germline V gives CDR1 MNHEY, CDR2 SVGAGI. The germline V and J ends were trimmed by 6 bases and 10 bases, with 18 bases remaining between them. The CDR3 is made up of 13 amino acids. The CDR3 is CASSPGPLAAAFF. Here the CDR3 DNA reads TGTGCCAGCAGCCCGGGCCCTTTAGCTGCAGCTTTCTTT.

V is TRBV19 and J is TRBJ2-2; no clear D. The CDR3 runs to 14 residues. CDR1 is LNHDA and CDR2 is SQIVND in the germline V gene (reference sequence). Trimming took off 6 bases at V and 1 base at J, with 9 bases between the two ends. Written as DNA, the CDR3 is TGTGCCAGTAGCCGGGTTCGGAACACCGGGGAGCTGTTTTTT. Translation gives CASSRVRNTGELFF.

The chain employs TRBV5-1 and TRBJ2-1; possibly TRBD2 for D (6 bases). With 1 base removed from V and 0 bases from J, the gap between germline ends came to 11 bases. Per germline, CDR1 SGHRS and CDR2 YFSETQ. The CDR3 runs 16 residues. The CDR3 region is CASSLRGGDSYNEQFF. The CDR3 nucleotides read TGCGCCAGCAGCTTGAGAGGCGGGGACTCCTACAATGAGCAGTTCTTC.

The V call is TRBV6-8, the J call TRBJ1-2; D gene uncertain. The CDR3 spans 14 residues. Germline assignment: CDR1 MNHGY and CDR2 SAAAGT. Deletions cut 3 bases from V and 1 base from J, with 9 bases between. CDR3 loop: CASSYQDGNYGYTF. CDR3 nucleotide sequence: TGTGCCAGCAGTTATCAGGACGGTAACTATGGCTACACCTTC.